This TCR beta chain was retrieved from a study of blood T cell repertoires in COVID-19. Study as a whole: The United States, Italy and Spain were the sources of the acute and convalescent COVID-19 samples. PBMCs, B-cell-depleted T cells, or T cells provided the cDNA or gDNA that made up the material.

Germline assignment: CDR1 LNHDA and CDR2 SQIVND (reference sequence). The CDR3 spans 17 residues. The V segment lost 5 bases and the J segment 0 bases; nucleotides outside the gene matches: 8. Original methodology: Amplification from reference gene primers served as the basis for estimated nucleated cell counts. The protocol was immunoSEQ multiplex PCR, while the TCRdb copy is restricted to in-frame clones and leaves out a portion. That table is the source of V, J and clone size, and D and trimming were worked out from the DNA. The table has 95,000 to 110,000 clones, approximately 88% seen once. The clonotype was recovered from a human donor in a cohort sampled during active COVID-19. The chain recombines TRBV19 with TRBJ2-5; 11 bases are a match to TRBD2. The sequenced sample was peripheral blood. CDR3 DNA: TGTGCCAGTAGTCCCGGGACTAGCGGAACATACCAAGAGACCCAGTACTTC. Protein product: CASSPGTSGTYQETQYF.